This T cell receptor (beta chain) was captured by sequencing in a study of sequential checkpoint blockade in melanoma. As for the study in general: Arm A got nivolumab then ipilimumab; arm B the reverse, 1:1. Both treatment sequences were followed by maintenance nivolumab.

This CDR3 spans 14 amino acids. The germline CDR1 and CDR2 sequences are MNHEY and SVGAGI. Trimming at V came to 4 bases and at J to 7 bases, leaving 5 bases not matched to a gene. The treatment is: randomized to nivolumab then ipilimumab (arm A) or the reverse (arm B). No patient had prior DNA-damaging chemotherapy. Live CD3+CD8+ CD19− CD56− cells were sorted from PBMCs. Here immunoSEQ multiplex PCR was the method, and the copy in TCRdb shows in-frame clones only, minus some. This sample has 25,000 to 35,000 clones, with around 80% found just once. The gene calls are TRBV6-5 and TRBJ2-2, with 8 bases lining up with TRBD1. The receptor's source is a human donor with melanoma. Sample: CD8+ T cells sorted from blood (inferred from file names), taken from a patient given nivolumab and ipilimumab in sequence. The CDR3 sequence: CASSSDRVSGELFF. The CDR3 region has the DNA TGTGCCAGCAGTTCGGACAGGGTGAGCGGGGAGCTGTTTTTT.